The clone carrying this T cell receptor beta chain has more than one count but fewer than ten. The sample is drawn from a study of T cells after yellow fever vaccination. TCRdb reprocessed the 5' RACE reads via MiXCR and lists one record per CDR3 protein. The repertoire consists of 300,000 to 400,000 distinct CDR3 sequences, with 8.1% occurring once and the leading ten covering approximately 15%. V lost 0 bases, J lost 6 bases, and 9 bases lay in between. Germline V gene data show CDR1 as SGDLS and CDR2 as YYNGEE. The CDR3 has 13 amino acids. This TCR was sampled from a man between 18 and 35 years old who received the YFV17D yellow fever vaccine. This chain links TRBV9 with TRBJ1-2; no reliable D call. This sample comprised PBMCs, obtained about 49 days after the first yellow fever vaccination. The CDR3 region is CASSVEGSHGYTF. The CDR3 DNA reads TGTGCCAGCAGCGTAGAGGGTTCTCATGGCTACACCTTC.